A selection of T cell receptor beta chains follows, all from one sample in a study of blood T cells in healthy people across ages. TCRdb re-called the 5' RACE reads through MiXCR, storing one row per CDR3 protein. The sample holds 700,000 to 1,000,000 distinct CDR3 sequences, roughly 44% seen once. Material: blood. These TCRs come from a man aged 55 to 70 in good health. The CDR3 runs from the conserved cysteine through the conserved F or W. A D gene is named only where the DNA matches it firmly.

CASSGAPTGLGWDEQFF,TRBJ2-1,-,TRBV28
CASSNPGTGGSLAKNIQYF,TRBJ2-4,TRBD1,TRBV6-5
CATSRELDGESGELFF,TRBJ2-2,-,TRBV15
CASSDSNYEQYF,TRBJ2-7,-,TRBV2
CASSLIRRGPLGETQYF,TRBJ2-5,-,TRBV7-6
CASRRLTSGGPGSADTQYF,TRBJ2-3,TRBD2,TRBV4-1
CASSPLRGLAGMYSYEQYF,TRBJ2-7,TRBD2,TRBV3-1
CASSQSSGGASEQYF,TRBJ2-7,TRBD2,TRBV14
CSAYYRQHNEQFF,TRBJ2-1,-,TRBV20-1
CSARLPDRPTNTGELFF,TRBJ2-2,-,TRBV20-1
CASRTSTYEQYF,TRBJ2-7,-,TRBV2
CASSVALQGGGETQYF,TRBJ2-5,TRBD1,TRBV9
CASSPVQGSYEQFF,TRBJ2-1,-,TRBV7-2
CASSQDVDSLLTDTQYF,TRBJ2-3,-,TRBV3-1
CSVEGHGGDTQYF,TRBJ2-3,-,TRBV29-1
CASSFRAGGANTGELFF,TRBJ2-2,TRBD2,TRBV27
CSARGGTGQPQETQFF,-,-,TRBV20-1
CSALRAEGKETQYF,TRBJ2-5,-,TRBV20-1
CASSVVELDTQYF,TRBJ2-3,-,TRBV9
CTSSLEVYEQYF,TRBJ2-7,-,TRBV7-9
CASSHSDGGGGGYTF,TRBJ1-2,-,TRBV4-3
CASSEVLTEAFF,TRBJ1-1,-,TRBV7-8
CASSTPGASGKKLFF,TRBJ1-4,-,TRBV11-2
CASSRVTQETQYF,TRBJ2-5,-,TRBV2
CASSLGTGIDEQYF,TRBJ2-7,TRBD1,TRBV5-1
CSATPSAFGKLFF,TRBJ1-4,-,TRBV20-1
CASSFTGGDEQYF,TRBJ2-7,TRBD1,TRBV5-6
CSVRDYLETQYF,TRBJ2-5,TRBD2,TRBV20-1
CASRGTKSYEQYF,TRBJ2-7,-,TRBV14
CASSRTSGGAIYEQYF,TRBJ2-7,TRBD2,TRBV11-2
CASSLRTGELFF,TRBJ2-2,-,TRBV27
CSVAGGPQTQYF,TRBJ2-5,TRBD2,TRBV20-1
CASSKEVFNEQYF,TRBJ2-5,-,TRBV21-1
CASSLGPGTYEQYF,TRBJ2-7,-,TRBV7-2
CASSRGGGYNTGELFF,TRBJ2-2,-,TRBV4-3
CASSRPSSYEQYF,TRBJ2-7,-,TRBV5-1
CASSFGGTGSRNEQFF,TRBJ2-1,TRBD1,TRBV25-1
CSVYSGLSAYEQYF,TRBJ2-7,-,TRBV29-1
CATSDSQMSSHNEQFF,TRBJ2-1,-,TRBV24-1
CSARDASRNSYEQYF,TRBJ2-7,-,TRBV20-1
CASRPGQGAYNEQFF,TRBJ2-1,TRBD1,TRBV6-5